Listed below are T cell receptor beta chains from one sample, sequenced in a study of OX40 agonist ivuxolimab in advanced cancers. The assay was immunoSEQ multiplex PCR, and TCRdb's table has in-frame clones only and misses some. Seen here are about 94,000 clones, around 87% observed once, and the top ten hold about 0.3%. Sequenced here: CD4+ or CD8+ T cells sorted from blood, sampled in a trial of the OX40 agonist ivuxolimab. These receptors were collected from an adult with an advanced solid tumor such as melanoma, head and neck, liver or kidney cancer. CDR3s include the opening cysteine and the closing phenylalanine or tryptophan. Each record gives: D gene, clone size, V gene, J gene, CDR3 DNA, CDR3 protein. A D gene is named only where the DNA matches it firmly. The listing skips clone size in some rows; elsewhere it reads once, few, many or a size class.

D: TRBD1; size: -; V: TRBV19; J: TRBJ1-2; DNA: TGTGCCAGTAGGGGACAGGGGGATTACTATGGCTACACCTTC; CDR3: CASRGQGDYYGYTF
D: TRBD2; size: -; V: TRBV7-2; J: TRBJ2-1; DNA: TGTGCCAGCAGCTTAGTAGCCGGGGGGATGAGGTGGGGCAGTGAGCAGTTCTTC; CDR3: CASSLVAGGMRWGSEQFF
D: -; size: -; V: TRBV29-1; J: TRBJ1-1; DNA: TGCAGCGTCCGCCGGGGAACTGAAGCTTTCTTT; CDR3: CSVRRGTEAFF
D: TRBD1; size: -; V: TRBV6-5; J: TRBJ2-7; DNA: TGTGCCAGCAGTTACTCATCAGGGGGCACCTACGAGCAGTACTTC; CDR3: CASSYSSGGTYEQYF
D: -; size: -; V: TRBV5-5; J: TRBJ1-2; DNA: TGTGCCAGCAGCTTGGAAGGTGGCTACACCTTC; CDR3: CASSLEGGYTF
D: TRBD1; size: -; V: TRBV6-1; J: TRBJ2-7; DNA: TGTGCCAGCAAGAAGGACAGGGGTGCCTATTACGAGCAGTACTTC; CDR3: CASKKDRGAYYEQYF
D: -; size: once; V: TRBV4-2; J: TRBJ2-2; DNA: TGTGCCAGCAGCCAAGAATTGCGGGGTAGCACCGGGGAGCTGTTTTTT; CDR3: CASSQELRGSTGELFF
D: -; size: -; V: TRBV6-1; J: TRBJ1-2; DNA: TGTGCCAGCAGAAGGGCTTCGGCAGGGGGCTACACCTTC; CDR3: CASRRASAGGYTF
D: -; size: -; V: TRBV6-5; J: TRBJ2-7; DNA: TGTGCCAGCAGTTACGACGGATCTACGAGGCAGTACTTC; CDR3: CASSYDGSTRQYF
D: -; size: -; V: TRBV18; J: TRBJ1-3; DNA: TGTGCCAGCTCACCTCCAAAAGGAGCGGGGGGAAACACCATATATTTT; CDR3: CASSPPKGAGGNTIYF
D: -; size: -; V: TRBV4-1; J: TRBJ2-7; DNA: TGCGCCAGCAGCTCGGGGAGGGACAGCCCCTCCTACGAGCAGTACTTC; CDR3: CASSSGRDSPSYEQYF
D: -; size: -; V: TRBV6-1; J: TRBJ1-6; DNA: TGTGCCAGCAGAGCAGGTGATCGCTATTCACCCCTCCACTTT; CDR3: CASRAGDRYSPLHF